One sample yielded the 10 T cell receptor beta chains listed below, sequenced in a study of cytotoxic CD8 clonotypes in ibrutinib-treated CLL. Clones were sequenced by immunoSEQ multiplex PCR, and TCRdb holds only the in-frame ones, with some missing. The table lists about 40,000 clones, roughly 70% of them singletons. The sequencing here drew on PBMCs, taken at disease progression, from a patient treated with ibrutinib. These receptors were collected from a human donor with chronic lymphocytic leukemia.

The genes are TRBV6-5 and TRBJ2-7; TRBD2 might be the D (5 bases). V lost 2 bases and J lost 4, with 15 bases in between. CDR1 and CDR2 from the germline V gene are MNHEY and SVGAGI. The CDR3 is 15 amino acids. The CDR3 sequence: CASSYTDPGRYEQYF. The CDR3 region has the DNA TGTGCCAGCAGTTACACCGATCCGGGGAGATACGAGCAGTACTTC.

The rearrangement joins TRBV11-3 to TRBJ2-3; no clear D. Per the germline V gene, CDR1 is SGHNT and CDR2 is YENEEA. V was clipped by 5 bases and J by 0 bases, with 15 bases between them. The CDR3 contains 16 residues. CDR3 in DNA: TGTGCCAGCAGCCAAGGGTCAGCGCCTAGCACAGATACGCAGTATTTT. This codes for CASSQGSAPSTDTQYF.

This clone has just a few counts. The chain employs TRBV5-4 and TRBJ1-1; no reliable D call. Germline values: CDR1 SGHNT, CDR2 YYREEE (reference sequence). The CDR3 has 16 residues. V lost 4 bases and J 3 bases, leaving 19 bases between the germline ends. The CDR3 loop reads CASSTGSGRVDTEAFF. CDR3 DNA: TGTGCCAGCAGCACGGGCAGCGGGCGTGTAGACACTGAAGCTTTCTTT.

A few counts support this clone. V gene TRBV5-6 combines with J gene TRBJ2-5, with D maybe TRBD2 (6 bases). V was pared by 5 bases and J by 4 bases, with 18 bases between. Germline values: CDR1 SGHDT, CDR2 YYEEEE. The CDR3 spans 15 residues. Written as DNA, the CDR3 is TGTGCCAGCAGACTTGGAGGGAGGTGGGGAGAGACCCAGTACTTC. It is translated as CASRLGGRWGETQYF.

The chain couples TRBV6-1 to TRBJ1-5; D is undetermined. Germline-derived CDR1 and CDR2 are MNHNS and SASEGT. V was clipped by 2 bases and J by 2 bases, with 7 bases between them. The CDR3 is 14 residues long. The DNA for the CDR3 is TGTGCCAGCAGTGAACTTCGCGGCAATCAGCCCCAGCATTTT. This translates into CASSELRGNQPQHF.

V usage is TRBV2 and J usage is TRBJ2-7, with 7 bases matching TRBD1. Unmatched junction bases numbered 14, after V lost 6 bases and J lost 6 bases. CDR3 length: 15 amino acids. Germline CDR1 SNHLY, CDR2 FYNNEI. The CDR3 bases are TGTGCCAGCAGGGGAAGACAGGGTTCTCTTGCCGAGCAGTACTTC. Amino acid sequence: CASRGRQGSLAEQYF.

This chain uses TRBV5-4 with TRBJ2-7; D possibly uses TRBD1 or TRBD2 (5 bases each). The germline CDR1 and CDR2 sequences are SGHNT and YYREEE (reference sequence). The CDR3 extends over 14 amino acids. V lost 4 bases and J 3 bases, leaving 14 bases between the germline ends. The CDR3 reads CASSPGTSNYEQYF. For the CDR3, the DNA is TGTGCCAGCAGCCCCGGGACCTCGAACTACGAGCAGTACTTC.

The chain uses TRBV5-1 and TRBJ1-2, with D perhaps TRBD1 (5 bases). Germline V gene lookup returns CDR1 SGHRS and CDR2 YFSETQ. V was shortened by 0 bases and J by 6 bases, with 12 bases between the two germline ends. This CDR3 is 14 amino acids long. This CDR3 is CASSLVGGTDGYTF. In DNA, the CDR3 is TGCGCCAGCAGCTTGGTCGGGGGGACGGATGGCTACACCTTC. The whole variable domain, remainder taken from reference TRBV5-1 and TRBJ1-2, is KAGVTQTPRYLIKTRGQQVTLSCSPISGHRSVSWYQQTPGQGLQFLFEYFSETQRNKGNFPGRFSGRQFSNSRSEMNVSTLELGDSALYLCASSLVGGTDGYTFGSGTRLTVV.

To note about this clone: The same CDR3 also results from other DNA sequences found in this sample. The chain combines TRBV7-9 with TRBJ1-1; no reliable D call. CDR1 and CDR2 (germline): SEHNR, FQNEAQ (reference sequence). The CDR3 runs 13 residues. V was trimmed by 3 bases and J by 1 base, leaving 6 bases between them. In DNA form, the CDR3 reads TGTGCCAGCAGCTTCGACACGAACACTGAAGCTTTCTTT. It translates to CASSFDTNTEAFF.

By its share, this clone is medium-sized. The V call is TRBV30, the J call TRBJ2-3, with D possibly matching TRBD2 (7 bases). From germline, CDR1 is GTSNPN and CDR2 SVGIG (reference sequence). CDR3 length: 19 residues. Trimming removed 2 bases at V and 0 bases at J, with 24 bases between. The CDR3 DNA reads as TGTGCCTGGAGTAGTGGCGGGGGCCTGCCCGGAGTTAGCACAGATACGCAGTATTTT. Amino acid sequence: CAWSSGGGLPGVSTDTQYF.